A single sample is the source of the 24 T cell receptor beta chains below, sequenced in a study of Graves' ophthalmopathy and Graves' hyperthyroidism (dated by TCRdb to 2016 to 2019). The listed sequencing device is Illumina HiSeq 2000. TCR beta CDR3 regions were amplified from RNA transcripts for repertoire sequencing. A first-round RT-PCR used HTBI primers with the Qiagen OneStep RT-PCR kit, followed by a second-round multiplex PCR, size selection and purification. TCRdb ran its own pipeline on the public reads, namely fastp trimming at Q25 and MiXCR clone calling, and kept in-frame beta chains. CDR3 protein duplicates are merged, each entry listing the most common genes and DNA. The sample has about 740,000 distinct CDR3 sequences on record, 40% of them singletons. The ten biggest clones cover around 40% of the sample. Input material: peripheral blood. The source is an adult man with Graves' ophthalmopathy.

There are many counts of this clonotype. The rearrangement uses TRBV12-3 or TRBV12-4 and TRBJ1-1; the match to TRBD1 covers 9 bases. The junction had 17 bases not matched to a gene; V was cut back by 6 bases and J by 6 bases. This CDR3 is 17 amino acids long. The CDR3 nucleotides are TGTGCCAGCAGCTTCATAAAGTCCCGGGACAGGGCTGCTGAAGCTTTCTTT. Protein product: CASSFIKSRDRAAEAFF.

This clonotype was observed a single time. A much larger clone differs from this one at a single base, so this may be a read error. The chain is built from TRBV6-5 and TRBJ1-5; D unclear. The CDR3 loop spans 15 amino acids. CDR1 is MNHEY and CDR2 is SVGAGI in the germline V gene. CDR3: CAISGSTDSNQPQHF. The DNA for the CDR3 is TGTGCCATCAGTGGATCGACCGATAGCAATCAGCCCCAGCATTTT.

The chain recombines TRBV7-2 with TRBJ1-2, with D possibly being TRBD1 (6 bases). Germline CDR1 and CDR2: SGHTA and FQGNSA. V was trimmed by 4 bases and J by 4 bases, leaving 13 bases between them. The CDR3 extends over 14 amino acids. CDR3 in amino acids: CASSSSAGAYGYTF. Written as DNA, the CDR3 is TGTGCCAGCAGCTCGAGCGCAGGGGCCTATGGCTACACCTTC.

This clonotype has only a few counts. This chain joins TRBV2 and TRBJ2-5; 8 bases map to TRBD1. This CDR3 has 13 residues. Germline V gives CDR1 SNHLY, CDR2 FYNNEI. V lost 6 bases to trimming and J lost 6 bases; unmatched junction nucleotides: 6. The CDR3 sequence is CASSRTGRKTQYF. As DNA, the CDR3 is TGTGCCAGCAGCAGGACAGGGCGAAAGACCCAGTACTTC.

This clonotype has a handful of counts. The junction differs from germline at one of its ends, possibly a read error. The CDR3 region has the DNA TGTGCCAGCAGTTACTCCGGGACAACGCTGGAGACCCAGTACTTC. Its protein product is CASSYSGTTLETQYF. The gene calls are TRBV10-3 and TRBJ2-5; a weak D match, TRBD1 (6 bases). Germline lookup yields CDR1 ENHRY and CDR2 SYGVKD. This CDR3 is 15 amino acids long.

For this clonotype: A much larger clone differs from this one at a single base, so this may be a read error. V gene TRBV9 combines with J gene TRBJ1-2; TRBD1 agrees at 9 bases. The J segment lost 8 bases and the V segment lost 3 bases, leaving 17 bases of the junction unmatched. In germline, CDR1 is SGDLS, CDR2 YYNGEE. The CDR3 spans 17 residues. CDR3 bases: TGTGCCAGCAGCGACAACTCAACAAGGACAGGGGACGACGGCTACACCTTC. Translated, it gives CASSDNSTRTGDDGYTF.

This clonotype was counted at least ten times. The chain couples TRBV10-3 to TRBJ2-6; a weak D match, TRBD1 (5 bases). Per the germline V gene, CDR1 is ENHRY and CDR2 is SYGVKD. The CDR3 has 16 amino acids. Trimming pared 3 bases from V and 2 bases from J, leaving 11 bases between. The CDR3 DNA reads as TGTGCCATCAGTGAAGCAGGGAAGGCTGGGGCCAACGTCCTGACTTTC. Amino acid sequence: CAISEAGKAGANVLTF.

The chain is built from TRBV7-3 and TRBJ2-7; 9 nucleotides line up with TRBD2. The V gene end was trimmed by 5 bases and the J gene end by 1 base; junction bases not matched to a gene: 6. Germline V lookup: CDR1 SGHTA, CDR2 FQGTGA. The CDR3 is 15 amino acids. The CDR3 here is CASSQAAGGSYEQYF. CDR3 nucleotide sequence: TGTGCCAGCAGCCAAGCGGCGGGGGGGTCCTACGAGCAGTACTTC.

This clonotype was seen a single time. The chain carries TRBV6-1 and TRBJ2-5; D might be TRBD2 (5 bases). This CDR3 has 13 residues. The V gene lost 8 bases and the J gene lost 0 bases, with 10 bases spanning the gap. Germline CDR1 and CDR2: MNHNS and SASEGT. The CDR3 nucleotides are TGTGCCAGCGGAGGACGGAACCAAGAGACCCAGTACTTC. Translated, it gives CASGGRNQETQYF.

The genes are TRBV9 and TRBJ2-5, with a possible D match to TRBD2 (5 bases). CDR3 size: 14 residues. The V end was cut by 4 bases, the J end by 0 bases, with 10 bases between. CDR1 is SGDLS, CDR2 YYNGEE, per germline. The CDR3: CASSPGLYQETQYF. In nucleotides, the CDR3 is TGTGCCAGCAGCCCTGGACTTTACCAAGAGACCCAGTACTTC.

In the case of this clonotype: An end of the junction differs from the germline gene, which may be a read error. The gene calls are TRBV7-6 and TRBJ2-2; the D gene is possibly TRBD2 (5 bases). Germline values: CDR1 SGHVS, CDR2 FNYEAQ. The CDR3 spans 13 residues. This CDR3 is CASSFPRTGELLF. CDR3 nucleotide sequence: TGTGCCAGCAGCTTTCCGAGGACCGGGGAGCTGCTTTTT.

The chain couples TRBV2 to TRBJ1-2; D possibly corresponds to TRBD1 (5 bases). The CDR3 spans 16 residues. V gave up 6 bases and J gave up 7 bases, with 24 bases separating them. In germline, CDR1 is SNHLY, CDR2 FYNNEI. In DNA form, the CDR3 reads TGTGCCAGCAGAACGAACACCGGGGACTCCCACGCTGGCTACACCTTC. As protein: CASRTNTGDSHAGYTF.

This clonotype was counted ten times or more. The chain carries TRBV7-3 and TRBJ1-6; D not certain. The CDR3 runs 13 residues. The germline V gene encodes CDR1 SGHTA and CDR2 FQGTGA. The V gene lost 2 bases and the J gene lost 8 bases, with 7 bases spanning the gap. CDR3 sequence: CASSLWQDSPLHF. Written as DNA, the CDR3 is TGTGCCAGCAGCTTATGGCAGGATTCACCCCTCCACTTT.

Remarks on this clonotype: This is likely a read error, given that the CDR3 carries no conserved phenylalanine or tryptophan at its end. The DNA is omitted, as the CDR3 cannot be located on it reliably, and the CDR3 follows TCRdb's listing. V and J are TRBV29-1 and TRBJ1-3; the D call in the table, TRBD1, was not verified against the DNA. The germline V gene encodes CDR1 SQVTM and CDR2 ANQGSEA. The CDR3 has 8 amino acids, counting both end residues. CDR3 protein: CSVDQGNT.

The rearrangement joins TRBV7-9 to TRBJ1-4; D is unclear. The V end lost 3 bases, the J end lost 8 bases, and 10 bases lay between the germline ends. Germline loops: CDR1 SEHNR, CDR2 FQNEAQ (reference sequence). CDR3 length: 13 amino acids. CDR3 region: CASSLAQREKLFF. CDR3 sequence (DNA): TGTGCCAGCAGCTTGGCCCAAAGGGAAAAACTGTTTTTT.

This clonotype was seen repeatedly, ten times or more. A junction boundary mismatches the germline segment, possibly from a read error. This sequence joins TRBV29-1 and TRBJ1-4, with D perhaps matching TRBD1 (5 bases). The CDR3 runs 13 residues. Germline V gene data show CDR1 as SQVTM and CDR2 as ANQGSEA. The CDR3 bases are TGCAGCGTAGAAGCTGGGGGTGGTGAAAAACTGTTTTTT. Its protein is CSVEAGGGEKLFF.

This chain joins TRBV29-1 and TRBJ1-6, with D uncertain. The germline V gene has CDR1 SQVTM and CDR2 ANQGSEA. The CDR3 runs 12 residues. CDR3 nucleotides: TGCAGTTTTAGGGACTATAATTCACCCCTCCACTTT. Translating gives CSFRDYNSPLHF.

This clonotype was seen at least ten times. The chain is built from TRBV10-3 and TRBJ1-5, with D perhaps matching TRBD1 (5 bases). Germline V CDR1 and CDR2: ENHRY, SYGVKD. The length of the CDR3 is 13 residues. The ends were cut back, 10 bases at V and 1 base at J, with 11 bases in the middle. The CDR3 DNA is TGTGCCAGCTGCAGGGAGAGCAATCAGCCCCAGCATTTT. Residues: CASCRESNQPQHF.

The chain is built from TRBV7-2 and TRBJ2-6; either TRBD1 or TRBD2 may fit D (5 bases each). Germline values: CDR1 SGHTA, CDR2 FQGNSA. The CDR3 loop spans 16 amino acids. Trimming removed 6 bases from V and 0 bases from J, with 12 bases in between. The CDR3 nucleotides are TGTGCCAGCAGTTTAAAGGGGAGCTCTGGGGCCAACGTCCTGACTTTC. It translates to CASSLKGSSGANVLTF.

This clonotype was recorded a few times. The chain has TRBV2 and TRBJ1-5, with a tentative D call TRBD1 (6 bases). The CDR3 has 15 residues. V lost 5 bases and J 2 bases, leaving 13 bases between the germline ends. Germline CDR1 reads SNHLY; CDR2 reads FYNNEI. The CDR3 region is CASSLQGTRNQPQHF. In DNA, the CDR3 is TGTGCCAGCAGTCTACAGGGAACCCGCAATCAGCCCCAGCATTTT.

This clonotype was recorded at least ten times. J is TRBJ2-5 and V is TRBV20-1; D gene unclear. The germline V gene encodes CDR1 DFQATT and CDR2 SNEGSKA (reference sequence). CDR3 size: 12 residues. Trimming took 1 base from V and 2 from J, leaving 5 bases between them. The CDR3 sequence is CSARVGQETQYF. CDR3 DNA sequence: TGCAGTGCTAGAGTAGGACAAGAGACCCAGTACTTC.

This clonotype was seen at least ten times. V usage is TRBV7-2 and J usage is TRBJ1-4; the match to TRBD1 covers 7 bases. After removal of 1 base from V and 8 bases from J, the junction contained 10 bases not matched to a gene. The CDR3 sequence is 16 residues long. Germline-derived CDR1 and CDR2 are SGHTA and FQGNSA. This chain's CDR3 is CASSLDSQQGWEKLFF. Written as DNA, the CDR3 is TGTGCCAGCAGCTTAGATTCTCAACAGGGGTGGGAAAAACTGTTTTTT.

The chain couples TRBV5-4 to TRBJ2-6; D not certain. Germline V gives CDR1 SGHNT, CDR2 YYREEE (reference sequence). The CDR3 is 15 amino acids. V shed 0 bases and J shed 0 bases, with 4 bases lying between them. DNA of the CDR3: TGTGCCAGCAGCTTGGATGCCTCTGGGGCCAACGTCCTGACTTTC. Its translation: CASSLDASGANVLTF.

This clonotype was observed a few times. The chain uses TRBV20-1 and TRBJ1-6, with no clear D. Germline CDR1 reads DFQATT; CDR2 reads SNEGSKA (reference sequence). CDR3 size: 13 residues. V was shortened by 3 bases and J by 7 bases, with 10 bases between the two germline ends. CDR3 bases: TGCAGTGCTAGTACGGTTTTCAATTCACCCCTCCACTTT. Translated, it gives CSASTVFNSPLHF.